Listed below are T cell receptor beta chains from one sample, sequenced in a study of blood T cell repertoires in COVID-19. The table came from immunoSEQ multiplex PCR; TCRdb's copy has only in-frame clones and leaves some out. The repertoire holds approximately 270,000 clones, with about four fifths as singletons. Material: peripheral blood. These receptors came from a person aged 65 to 85 with COVID-19, enrolled during active disease. Each CDR3 is given with its conserved first and last residue. Each record gives: J gene, V gene, CDR3 protein.

TRBJ2-2 | TRBV19 | CASSDPGLADTGELFF
TRBJ1-1 | TRBV30 | CAWSKPTGATEAFF
TRBJ2-7 | TRBV7-8 | CASSRQPGNLYEQYF
TRBJ2-1 | TRBV10-3 | CAISEPTGGEQFF
TRBJ2-1 | TRBV29-1 | CSVRGLAGNNEQFF
TRBJ1-2 | TRBV28 | CASSSGFYGYTF
TRBJ2-1 | TRBV6-5 | CASRIAGVGYNEQFF
TRBJ2-3 | TRBV10-2 | CASSDLDTQYF
TRBJ1-1 | TRBV28 | CASTNPGQGNTEAFF
TRBJ2-1 | TRBV6-5 | CASTKDRTSYNEQFF
TRBJ2-5 | TRBV18 | CASSLTSEETQYF
TRBJ2-7 | TRBV7-9 | CASSTQTGIYEQYF
TRBJ1-2 | TRBV29-1 | CSVGITGFYTF
TRBJ1-5 | TRBV4-2 | CASSQGTGDRSNQPQHF
TRBJ1-6 | TRBV11-2 | CASSQGPLGLSPLHF
TRBJ2-7 | TRBV6-5 | CASTREGEQYF
TRBJ2-7 | TRBV6-5 | CASRPPGLARGEQYF
TRBJ2-7 | TRBV4-1 | CASSRPGGSVYEQYF
TRBJ1-3 | TRBV7-9 | CASSPQGNTIYF
TRBJ1-2 | TRBV12-3/TRBV12-4 | CASRGGNYGYTF
TRBJ2-2 | TRBV7-2 | CASSLGRLALGGELFF
TRBJ2-5 | TRBV2 | CASTGSPVETQYF
TRBJ1-2 | TRBV27 | CASSFWAGRGGIYGYTF
TRBJ1-5 | TRBV7-9 | CASSLGAAARGPQHF
TRBJ2-7 | TRBV6-5 | CASSYNGGGGFYEQYF
TRBJ1-3 | TRBV30 | CAWTRGGFGNTIYF
TRBJ2-1 | TRBV25-1 | CASTPTSAPYNEQFF
TRBJ1-1 | TRBV11-2 | CASSITQGAVAEAFF
TRBJ2-2 | TRBV28 | CAARFVSQTGELFF
TRBJ1-6 | TRBV6-5 | CASSYYEGVSLSPLHF
TRBJ2-7 | TRBV7-9 | CASSFAGGGDEQYF
TRBJ2-5 | TRBV28 | CASNPAMRETQYF
TRBJ2-1 | TRBV6-1 | CASSELAGGYNEQFF
TRBJ2-7 | TRBV27 | CASSLLRDSTAYEQYF
TRBJ1-4 | TRBV3-1/TRBV3-2 | CASSPRDRGSTNEKLFF
TRBJ2-7 | TRBV25-1 | CASIQARGNEQYF
TRBJ2-2 | TRBV9 | CASSVSGARNTGELFF
TRBJ1-2 | TRBV29-1 | CSVGASGEGYTF
TRBJ1-2 | TRBV6-5 | CASSPRQGRGYGYTF
TRBJ1-2 | TRBV29-1 | CSVEDPGQGGYTF
TRBJ1-5 | TRBV4-3 | CASSQERDTYQPQHF
TRBJ1-1 | TRBV20-1 | CSASATKNTEAFF
TRBJ2-5 | TRBV15 | CATSRPGELAGTQYF
TRBJ2-7 | TRBV19 | CASSMAGNSREQYF
TRBJ2-2 | TRBV15 | CATSPLPSANTGELFF
TRBJ1-5 | TRBV9 | CASSGGGGNQPQHF
TRBJ1-3 | TRBV29-1 | CSVEDPRGPNSGNTIYF
TRBJ2-2 | TRBV6-5 | CASSPWDIGAGELFF